This T cell receptor beta chain was captured by sequencing in a study of cytotoxic CD8 clonotypes in ibrutinib-treated CLL. Whole-study findings and limits: Investigators sampled sustained-remission and progressing patients at differing times.

The CDR3 consists of 15 residues. Between the trimmed V and J ends, which lost 0 bases and 6 bases, there was a span of 11 bases. Germline-derived CDR1 and CDR2 are SEHNR and FQNEAQ (reference sequence). This clone was observed a few times. What it recognizes is unknown. Using immunoSEQ multiplex PCR, the repertoire was profiled, and TCRdb retains in-frame clones only, with some absent. The profile shows some 92,000 clones, roughly three quarters of them singletons. The chain links TRBV7-9 to TRBJ2-2; D not resolved. The TCR comes from a human donor with chronic lymphocytic leukemia. Sequenced here: PBMCs, sampled after 24 months of ibrutinib treatment. In nucleotides, the CDR3 is TGTGCCAGCAGCTTAGCATCCGCCGGGCCCGGGGAGCTGTTTTTT. Translated: CASSLASAGPGELFF.